Listed below are T cell receptor beta chains from one sample, sequenced in a study of neurological immune-mediated disorders. Using its own MiXCR run on the 5' RACE reads, TCRdb lists one record per CDR3 protein. The sample lists 55,000 to 75,000 distinct CDR3 sequences; less than 2.5% were seen once. Sequenced material: PBMCs. Receptors were obtained from a man aged 45 to 65 with multiple sclerosis. CDR3s include the opening cysteine and the closing phenylalanine or tryptophan. D genes are given only for firm matches. Size is omitted from some rows. Given values are once, few, many or a class for expanded clones.

D	V	J	size	DNA	CDR3
NA	TRBV5-1	TRBJ2-3	many	TGCGCCAGCAGCCGCGGACAGCCCGTTGATACGCAGTATTTT	CASSRGQPVDTQYF
NA	TRBV5-1	TRBJ2-3	many	TGCGCCAGCAGCTTGGCAGGGGCAGATACGCAGTATTTT	CASSLAGADTQYF
NA	TRBV12-3/TRBV12-4	TRBJ1-1	many	TGTGCCAGCAGGCGTACGGGGACTGAAGCTTTCTTT	CASRRTGTEAFF
NA	TRBV5-1	TRBJ1-2	many	TGCGCCAGCAGCTCGAGTAGAGGGGGTAGCTATGGCTACACCTTC	CASSSSRGGSYGYTF
TRBD2	TRBV20-1	TRBJ2-3	many	TGCAGTGCTAGGCGAGCGGGGGGGAGCACAGATACGCAGTATTTT	CSARRAGGSTDTQYF
TRBD1	TRBV5-6	TRBJ1-5	many	TGTGCCAGCAGCCCACAGGGGTCCCAACAGCCCCAGCATTTT	CASSPQGSQQPQHF
TRBD2	TRBV12-3/TRBV12-4	TRBJ2-5	many	TGTGCCAGCACTACGGGGGGGCAAGAGACCCAGTACTTC	CASTTGGQETQYF
TRBD1	TRBV5-1	TRBJ2-2	many	TGCGCCAGCAGCGTACCACAGGGGGCCGTCGGGGAGCTGTTTTTT	CASSVPQGAVGELFF
TRBD2	TRBV20-1	TRBJ2-1	many	TGCAGTGCTAGTGGAGGGGCGCTGGATAGCGGGGGGGCCCCCAATGAGCAGTTCTTC	CSASGGALDSGGAPNEQFF
NA	TRBV12-3/TRBV12-4	TRBJ2-7	few	TGTGCCAGCACCCAGGATACCTACGAGCAGTACTTC	CASTQDTYEQYF
NA	TRBV7-3	TRBJ1-1	many	TGTGCCAGCAGCTTACCCCCAGCCCCCCAGGCTTTCTTT	CASSLPPAPQAFF
NA	TRBV20-1	TRBJ2-5	many	TGCAGTGCCGACCGGGGGATCCAAGAGACCCAGTACTTC	CSADRGIQETQYF
TRBD2	TRBV18	TRBJ2-3	many	TGTGCCAGCTCACCACCGGCGGGAGCAGATACGCAGTATTTT	CASSPPAGADTQYF
NA	TRBV11-2	TRBJ1-2	many	TGTGCCAGCAGCTTAGGGCTCAGGGCGAGGTATGGCTACACCTTC	CASSLGLRARYGYTF
NA	TRBV7-2	TRBJ2-2	many	TGTGCCAGCAGCTTGGGACTCCCGAACACCGGGGAGCTGTTTTTT	CASSLGLPNTGELFF
TRBD1	TRBV5-4	TRBJ2-7	many	TGTGCCAGCAGCTTGAGGGGGCGGGAGCAGTACTTC	CASSLRGREQYF
NA	TRBV11-2	TRBJ2-1	many	TGTGCCAGCAGCTTGATCGGTAGGGATGAGCAGTTCTTC	CASSLIGRDEQFF
NA	TRBV5-1	TRBJ1-3	few	TGCGCCAGCAGCACTTACCCCGAGAGCTCTGGAAACACCATATATTTT	CASSTYPESSGNTIYF
NA	TRBV6-6	TRBJ2-5	many	TGTGCCAGCAGCCGACAGGGAGGGGGTGAGACCCAGTACTTC	CASSRQGGGETQYF
NA	TRBV9	TRBJ2-1	many	TGTGCCAGCAGCGTAGGAGGGGCCGGTAACAATGAGCAGTTCTTC	CASSVGGAGNNEQFF
TRBD2	TRBV4-3	TRBJ2-3	many	TGCGCCAGCAGCCAAGATTCGACAACTAGCGGGGGACCATCAAATACGCAGTATTTT	CASSQDSTTSGGPSNTQYF
TRBD1	TRBV20-1	TRBJ2-1	many	TGCAGTGCTAGTGGGACAGGGGAAGGTAACAATGAGCAGTTCTTC	CSASGTGEGNNEQFF
TRBD2	TRBV10-3	TRBJ2-1	NA	TGTGCCATCAGTGTCTCTAGCGGGGAGTCTGAGCAGTTCTTC	CAISVSSGESEQFF
TRBD2	TRBV3-1	TRBJ2-1	many	TGTGCCAGCAGCCAAGGGGGGGGGGTCGATGAGCAGTTCTTC	CASSQGGGVDEQFF
TRBD1	TRBV7-8	TRBJ1-2	many	TGTGCCAGCAGCTTAGTACAGGGGCCAAACTATGGCTACACCTTC	CASSLVQGPNYGYTF
NA	TRBV20-1	TRBJ2-3	many	TGCAGTGCTTTGCGCGGTACGCAGTATTTT	CSALRGTQYF
NA	TRBV6-1	TRBJ1-6	many	TGTGCCAGCAGTGAAGCTCGCAGGATTGCTAATTCACCCCTCCACTTT	CASSEARRIANSPLHF
TRBD1	TRBV27	TRBJ2-7	many	TGTGCCAGCATCCGACAGGGTTCCTACGAGCAGTACTTC	CASIRQGSYEQYF
NA	TRBV3-1	TRBJ1-5	many	TGTGCCAGCAGCCACTTCTGGGTCCGAGGGGGGGTACAGCCCCAGCATTTT	CASSHFWVRGGVQPQHF
NA	TRBV27	TRBJ2-7	many	TGTGCCAGCAGCAGGGGACCTCCTCTCTACGAGCAGTACTTC	CASSRGPPLYEQYF
TRBD1	TRBV9	TRBJ2-3	many	TGTGCCAGCAGCAGGGACAGGGCAACTAGCACAGATACGCAGTATTTT	CASSRDRATSTDTQYF
TRBD1	TRBV5-5	TRBJ1-1	many	TGTGCCAGCAGCTTAGACAGGGGATCCACTGAAGCTTTCTTT	CASSLDRGSTEAFF
TRBD1	TRBV7-9	TRBJ2-4	many	TGTGCCAGCAGCAAGGGACAGAGTCTAGCCAAAAACATTCAGTACTTC	CASSKGQSLAKNIQYF
NA	TRBV4-1	TRBJ1-3	many	TGCGCCAGCAGCCAAGTGGGACTTTCCAACTCTGGAAACACCATATATTTT	CASSQVGLSNSGNTIYF
TRBD1	TRBV6-6	TRBJ1-6	many	TGTGCCAGCAGCCCCGGACAGGGAGGGGGATCTAATTCACCCCTCCACTTT	CASSPGQGGGSNSPLHF
TRBD2	TRBV7-2	TRBJ2-7	many	TGTGCCAGCAGCGAATCTAGCGGGGTGGGCTGGGAGCAGTACTTC	CASSESSGVGWEQYF
NA	TRBV7-9	TRBJ2-2	many	TGTGCCAGCAGCTTGAGTTTGGAGGGGGGCGCCGGGGAGCTGTTTTTT	CASSLSLEGGAGELFF
NA	TRBV2	TRBJ1-1	few	TGTGCCAGCAGGGGAAACAACGAAACCCGCACTTTT	CASRGNNETRTF